A selection of T cell receptor beta chains follows, all from one sample in a study of blood T cell repertoires in COVID-19. Sequenced by immunoSEQ multiplex PCR; TCRdb stores in-frame clones only, minus some. This sample carries roughly 130,000 clones, approximately 80% of them seen once, and the ten largest clones take 9.5% to 15%. Sequenced input: peripheral blood. The receptors come from an older woman with acute or convalescent COVID-19. The CDR3 runs from the conserved cysteine through the conserved F or W. Each record gives: D gene, CDR3 length, J gene, V gene, CDR3 DNA, CDR3 protein. A D gene is named only where the DNA matches it firmly.

d_gene: TRBD2; len: 17; j_gene: TRBJ2-3; v_gene: TRBV9; CDR3nt: TGTGCCAGCAGCCCGAACAGAGGTAGCGGGGGGGGCGTTACGCAGTATTTT; CDR3aa: CASSPNRGSGGGVTQYF
d_gene: NA; len: 11; j_gene: TRBJ1-5; v_gene: TRBV28; CDR3nt: TGTGCCAGCAGTTCATATCAGCCCCAGCATTTT; CDR3aa: CASSSYQPQHF
d_gene: NA; len: 13; j_gene: TRBJ2-1; v_gene: TRBV9; CDR3nt: TGTGCCAGCAGCGAGCAGCCCGGGAATTTGCAGTTCTTC; CDR3aa: CASSEQPGNLQFF
d_gene: TRBD1; len: 15; j_gene: TRBJ2-1; v_gene: TRBV7-3; CDR3nt: TGTGCCAGCAGCTCGAGGGACAGGGGGGAAAATGAGCAGTTCTTC; CDR3aa: CASSSRDRGENEQFF
d_gene: NA; len: 14; j_gene: TRBJ1-1; v_gene: TRBV6-5; CDR3nt: TGTGCCAGCAAGGTGGGGCAGGAAGCGATGAGGGCTTTCTTT; CDR3aa: CASKVGQEAMRAFF
d_gene: NA; len: 14; j_gene: TRBJ2-5; v_gene: TRBV6-5; CDR3nt: TGTGCCAGCAGTTCCCCCAGGGGCAGGGAGACCCAGTACTTC; CDR3aa: CASSSPRGRETQYF
d_gene: NA; len: 13; j_gene: TRBJ1-1; v_gene: TRBV6-5; CDR3nt: TGTGCCAGCAGTTCCCCATTGAACACTGAAGCTTTCTTT; CDR3aa: CASSSPLNTEAFF
d_gene: NA; len: 16; j_gene: TRBJ1-3; v_gene: TRBV7-2; CDR3nt: TGTGCCAGCAGCCTCCAGGGTTTGAGCTCTGGAAACACCATATATTTT; CDR3aa: CASSLQGLSSGNTIYF
d_gene: NA; len: 14; j_gene: TRBJ2-5; v_gene: TRBV13; CDR3nt: TGTGCCAGCAGCTTACAGGGTGGGGTAGAGACCCAGTACTTC; CDR3aa: CASSLQGGVETQYF
d_gene: NA; len: 13; j_gene: TRBJ1-2; v_gene: TRBV10-3; CDR3nt: TGTGCCATCAGTGAGTCAACCAGCTATGGCTACACCTTC; CDR3aa: CAISESTSYGYTF
d_gene: NA; len: 14; j_gene: TRBJ1-3; v_gene: TRBV11-2; CDR3nt: TGTGCCAGCAGCTGGCTGGGAGGCGGAAACACCATATATTTT; CDR3aa: CASSWLGGGNTIYF
d_gene: NA; len: 11; j_gene: TRBJ2-7; v_gene: TRBV28; CDR3nt: TGTGCCAGCACAACTTCCTACGAGCAGTACTTC; CDR3aa: CASTTSYEQYF
d_gene: NA; len: 13; j_gene: TRBJ2-7; v_gene: TRBV7-9; CDR3nt: TGTGCCAGCAGCCCCGACAGGTTCTACGAGCAGTACTTC; CDR3aa: CASSPDRFYEQYF
d_gene: NA; len: 12; j_gene: TRBJ1-2; v_gene: TRBV20-1; CDR3nt: TGCAGTGCTAGTCAGGGTACCTATGGCTACACCTTC; CDR3aa: CSASQGTYGYTF
d_gene: TRBD1; len: 14; j_gene: TRBJ1-3; v_gene: TRBV5-6; CDR3nt: TGTGCCAGCAGCTCAGGGACAGCCCTAAACACCATATATTTT; CDR3aa: CASSSGTALNTIYF
d_gene: TRBD1; len: 18; j_gene: TRBJ1-5; v_gene: TRBV7-6; CDR3nt: TGTGCCAGCAGCCCCGGGGTCCGAAAGCGACAGGGCCCTGAGCCCCAGCATTTT; CDR3aa: CASSPGVRKRQGPEPQHF
d_gene: NA; len: 13; j_gene: TRBJ2-3; v_gene: TRBV29-1; CDR3nt: TGCAGCGTCGGGACGGTCCGGGGGGATACGCAGTATTTT; CDR3aa: CSVGTVRGDTQYF
d_gene: NA; len: 14; j_gene: TRBJ1-2; v_gene: TRBV27; CDR3nt: TGTGCCAGCAGTTTTCTATATCCTGGGCATGGCTACACCTTC; CDR3aa: CASSFLYPGHGYTF
d_gene: NA; len: 14; j_gene: TRBJ1-5; v_gene: TRBV6-5; CDR3nt: TGTGCCAGCAGTTCGGGCTTTCGGGGTCAGCCCCAGCATTTT; CDR3aa: CASSSGFRGQPQHF
d_gene: TRBD1; len: 13; j_gene: TRBJ2-7; v_gene: TRBV5-1; CDR3nt: TGCGCCACCGCCAGGGACAGGGACTACGAGCAGTACTTC; CDR3aa: CATARDRDYEQYF
d_gene: NA; len: 15; j_gene: TRBJ2-3; v_gene: TRBV9; CDR3nt: TGTGCCAGCAGCGTAGAGGGGACTAGCACAGATACGCAGTATTTT; CDR3aa: CASSVEGTSTDTQYF
d_gene: TRBD2; len: 14; j_gene: TRBJ2-3; v_gene: TRBV20-1; CDR3nt: TGCAGTGCTAGTCGCGGGGGGAGAACAGATACGCAGTATTTT; CDR3aa: CSASRGGRTDTQYF